The 8 T cell receptor beta chains below all came from one sample that was sequenced in a study of read filtering for tumor transcriptome and immune sequencing. Molecular barcoded adaptors covering alpha/delta and beta/gamma chains were used on 400 ng RNA. TCRdb fed the reads into MiXCR, producing one record per CDR3 protein. This table has over 45,000 distinct CDR3 sequences, 20% appearing once. The sample taken for sequencing was a population of CD138-negative cells sorted from bone marrow. The receptors were sampled from a donor over 35 with multiple myeloma.

The sample holds many counts of this clonotype. This chain links TRBV27 with TRBJ1-5, with 8 bases matching TRBD1. This CDR3 spans 14 amino acids. Germline V CDR1 and CDR2: MNHEY, SMNVEV (reference sequence). V dropped 6 bases and J dropped 4; count of bases not matched to a gene: 5. In DNA, the CDR3 is TGTGCCAGCAGACGAACAGGGGGTAATCAGCCCCAGCATTTT. It is translated as CASRRTGGNQPQHF.

This clonotype was seen at least ten times. The V call is TRBV12-3 or TRBV12-4, the J call TRBJ2-5; the D gene is possibly TRBD1 (5 bases). The CDR3 is made up of 14 amino acids. The germline V and J ends were trimmed by 5 bases and 3 bases, with 13 bases remaining between them. The CDR3 DNA reads as TGTGCCAGCAGTCTTTCCGGACAAGAAGAGACCCAGTACTTC. Translated: CASSLSGQEETQYF.

This clonotype was observed at least ten times. V is TRBV4-1 and J is TRBJ2-6; no firm D call. The CDR3 runs 16 residues. Trimming took off 0 bases at V and 0 bases at J, with 6 bases between the two ends. Germline CDR1 is MGHRA and CDR2 is YSYEKL. The CDR3 sequence: CASSQEPASGANVLTF. In DNA, the CDR3 is TGCGCCAGCAGCCAAGAGCCAGCCTCTGGGGCCAACGTCCTGACTTTC.

The chain joins TRBV2 to TRBJ2-7, with D unresolved. The CDR3 is made up of 11 amino acids. Germline V gene data show CDR1 as SNHLY and CDR2 as FYNNEI. Trimming cost V 10 bases and J 3 bases, with 10 bases left between them. The CDR3 loop is CAILDGYEQYF. The CDR3 DNA follows: TGTGCCATCCTGGACGGCTACGAGCAGTACTTC.

In regard to this clonotype: The junction does not match germline at one end; this may be a read error. The gene calls are TRBV7-9 and TRBJ2-1, with 7 positions matching TRBD2. Germline values: CDR1 SEHNR, CDR2 FQNEAQ (reference sequence). This CDR3 comprises 15 residues. CDR3 nucleotides: TGTACCAGCAGGGCTAGCGGTCCTTCCTACAATGAGCAGTTCTTC. Translation: CTSRASGPSYNEQFF.

In its sample, this clonotype was seen many times. The chain is built from TRBV27 and TRBJ2-3, with 8 bases matching TRBD1. The ends lost 5 bases at V and 6 bases at J; junction bases unmatched: 7. The CDR3 is 14 residues long. CDR1 is MNHEY, CDR2 SMNVEV, per germline (reference sequence). The CDR3 DNA reads TGTGCCAGCAGTCATTACAGGGGGGTGGATACGCAGTATTTT. It specifies CASSHYRGVDTQYF.

This clonotype was detected ten times or more. The chain links TRBV10-3 to TRBJ1-2, with D maybe TRBD1 (5 bases). Looked up from germline, CDR1 is ENHRY and CDR2 is SYGVKD. CDR3 length equals 12 residues. The ends were cut back, 0 bases at V and 6 bases at J, with 5 bases in the middle. Written as DNA, the CDR3 is TGTGCCATCAGTGAGTCGACAGATGGCTACACCTTC. It encodes CAISESTDGYTF.

This clonotype occurred many times. The chain is built from TRBV11-2 and TRBJ2-3; TRBD1 matches at 10 bases. Germline CDR1 is SGHAT and CDR2 is FQNNGV. The length of the CDR3 is 15 residues. Unmatched junction bases numbered 4, after V lost 4 bases and J lost 3 bases. The CDR3 DNA reads TGTGCCAGCAGCTCGCGACAGGGGGCAACAGATACGCAGTATTTT. This gives the protein CASSSRQGATDTQYF.